This record covers a single TCR beta chain. Data came from immunoSEQ multiplex PCR; TCRdb stores just in-frame clones and leaves some out. Of roughly 70,000 clones in the sample, 86% were seen once. The data were taken from a study of T cells in localized non-small cell lung cancer. Per germline, CDR1 PRHDT and CDR2 FYEKMQ (reference sequence). This CDR3 has 14 amino acids. V gave up 6 bases and J gave up 2 bases; unmatched junction bases: 5. Sequencing used peripheral blood, obtained before any cancer treatment. J is TRBJ2-7 and V is TRBV13; 9 bases line up with TRBD1. The source is a male donor aged 60 or older with stage III squamous cell lung carcinoma. The DNA of the CDR3 is TGTGCCAGCAGTCGGGGGACAGGGCCCTACGAGCAGTACTTC. It codes for CASSRGTGPYEQYF.